These T cell receptor beta chains were read from a single sample in a study of blood T cell repertoires in COVID-19. Only in-frame clones appear in the TCRdb table, and some are missing; sequencing was by immunoSEQ multiplex PCR. The table lists roughly 290,000 clones, around 87% of them singletons. Material: peripheral blood. These receptors were taken from a woman aged 45-65 years who had recovered from COVID-19. Each CDR3 is given with its conserved first and last residue. A D gene is named only where the DNA matches it firmly. Size tells how often a clone was seen (once, few, many) or the class of an expanded clone, and some rows leave it out.

D	J	size	V	CDR3	DNA
TRBD2	TRBJ2-1	-	TRBV6-4	CASSSLAGAYNEQFF	TGTGCCAGCAGCAGTCTAGCGGGGGCCTACAATGAGCAGTTCTTC
TRBD2	TRBJ2-1	-	TRBV29-1	CSVTSGGAYNEQFF	TGCAGCGTTACTAGCGGGGGGGCCTACAATGAGCAGTTCTTC
-	TRBJ1-2	-	TRBV6-5	CASSSEDGFYGYTF	TGTGCCAGCAGCTCGGAGGACGGCTTCTATGGCTACACCTTC
TRBD1	TRBJ1-1	-	TRBV7-9	CASSTRDSLDTEAFF	TGTGCCAGCAGCACCCGGGACAGTTTAGACACTGAAGCTTTCTTT
TRBD1	TRBJ1-3	-	TRBV5-6	CASSLALGRGQSSGNTIYF	TGTGCCAGCAGCTTGGCCTTAGGACGGGGACAGAGCTCTGGAAACACCATATATTTT
-	TRBJ1-2	-	TRBV30	CAWSGTVTYTF	TGTGCCTGGAGTGGGACAGTCACCTACACCTTC
TRBD2	TRBJ2-1	-	TRBV7-8	CASSLGLAGDEQFF	TGTGCCAGCAGCTTAGGTCTAGCGGGAGATGAGCAGTTCTTC
-	TRBJ2-5	-	TRBV7-9	CASSSRRGDSETQYF	TGTGCCAGCAGCTCGCGACGGGGAGATTCGGAGACCCAGTACTTC
TRBD1	TRBJ2-1	few	TRBV3-1/TRBV3-2	CATKDRAANEQFF	TGTGCCACCAAGGACAGGGCGGCTAATGAGCAGTTCTTC
-	TRBJ2-5	-	TRBV4-2	CASSQVGGDISETQYF	TGTGCCAGCAGCCAAGTAGGGGGTGATATTTCGGAGACCCAGTACTTC
TRBD2	TRBJ2-3	-	TRBV6-6	CASRLSGRGSDTQYF	TGTGCCAGCAGACTAAGCGGGAGAGGCTCAGATACGCAGTATTTT
-	TRBJ1-2	-	TRBV5-5	CASSLADRTAGGYTF	TGTGCCAGCAGCTTGGCCGATCGGACAGCTGGTGGCTACACCTTC
TRBD2	TRBJ2-3	-	TRBV4-3	CASSQDLGGSTDTQYF	TGCGCCAGCAGCCAAGATCTGGGAGGGAGCACAGATACGCAGTATTTT
-	TRBJ2-3	-	TRBV21-1	CASSSREGAILTDTQYF	TGTGCCAGCAGCTCGCGAGAGGGGGCAATCCTCACAGATACGCAGTATTTT
-	TRBJ1-1	-	TRBV28	CASINEGSGMVAFF	TGTGCCAGCATAAATGAGGGTTCGGGGATGGTAGCTTTCTTT
-	TRBJ1-2	-	TRBV5-5	CASSLYPGASQNYGYTF	TGTGCCAGCAGCTTGTACCCGGGAGCCTCCCAGAACTATGGCTACACCTTC
-	TRBJ2-1	-	TRBV7-2	CASSLVAWVDEQFF	TGTGCCAGCAGCTTAGTAGCGTGGGTCGATGAGCAGTTCTTC
-	TRBJ1-1	-	TRBV5-4	CASSLGAHSSTEAFF	TGTGCCAGCAGCTTGGGGGCGCATTCGTCTACTGAAGCTTTCTTT
-	TRBJ2-4	-	TRBV7-2	CASSLDRQDIQYF	TGTGCCAGCAGCTTAGACCGACAGGACATTCAGTACTTC
TRBD1	TRBJ1-6	-	TRBV3-1/TRBV3-2	CASSHLGTGGYSPLHF	TGTGCCAGCAGCCACCTCGGGACAGGGGGCTATTCACCCCTCCACTTT
TRBD1	TRBJ2-7	few	TRBV7-8	CASSREGTGYYEQYF	TGTGCCAGCAGCCGAGAAGGGACAGGGTACTACGAGCAGTACTTC
-	TRBJ2-7	-	TRBV10-2	CASSPTYYEQYF	TGCGCCAGCAGTCCCACATACTACGAGCAGTACTTC
-	TRBJ1-2	-	TRBV7-9	CASSLAGRGGYTF	TGTGCCAGCAGCTTAGCAGGCAGGGGCGGCTACACCTTC
TRBD1	TRBJ1-5	-	TRBV28	CASRREGTGQGLRRNQPQHF	TGTGCCAGCAGGCGAGAAGGGACAGGGCAAGGTCTCCGGCGGAATCAGCCCCAGCATTTT
TRBD2	TRBJ2-7	few	TRBV12-3/TRBV12-4	CASSTSGSGEQYF	TGTGCCAGCAGTACTAGCGGGAGCGGCGAGCAGTACTTC
TRBD2	TRBJ2-7	-	TRBV5-1	CASSLGSGLAGGVWNEQYF	TGCGCCAGCAGCTTGGGCTCGGGACTAGCGGGAGGGGTCTGGAACGAGCAGTACTTC
TRBD1	TRBJ1-1	-	TRBV3-1/TRBV3-2	CASSQAGGRTEAFF	TGTGCCAGCAGCCAAGCAGGGGGTAGGACTGAAGCTTTCTTT
-	TRBJ1-2	once	TRBV5-1	CASSLDAGEWYGYTF	TGCGCCAGCAGCTTGGACGCAGGGGAATGGTATGGCTACACCTTC
TRBD2	TRBJ2-1	-	TRBV5-1	CASSLRATSGGASYNEQFF	TGCGCCAGCAGCTTGAGGGCCACTAGCGGGGGCGCCTCCTACAATGAGCAGTTCTTC
-	TRBJ2-5	-	TRBV2	CASSDRGKQETQYF	TGTGCCAGCAGTGATCGGGGTAAACAAGAGACCCAGTACTTC